The next 8 T cell receptor beta chains were all read from a single sample in a study of blood T cell repertoires in COVID-19. TCRdb's table, derived via immunoSEQ multiplex PCR, lists solely in-frame clones and lacks some. This sample has 150,000 to 200,000 clones, with 75% to 90% found just once. Sequenced input: peripheral blood. The source is an older woman with acute or convalescent COVID-19.

About this clone: This sample also contains other DNA sequences that code for the same CDR3. The DNA of the CDR3 is TGCGCCAGCAGCTTAGGAGGGAACACCGGGGAGCTGTTTTTT. Translated, it gives CASSLGGNTGELFF. The chain uses TRBV5-1 and TRBJ2-2, with D possibly matching TRBD2 (5 bases). The CDR3 has 14 amino acids. From germline, CDR1 is SGHRS and CDR2 YFSETQ. V lost 2 bases, J lost 1 base, and 6 bases lay in between.

The chain links TRBV3-1 (or the pseudogene TRBV3-2) to TRBJ2-3; 8 bases align to TRBD2. Germline values: CDR1 LGHDT, CDR2 YNNKEL (reference sequence). V lost 6 bases to trimming and J lost 5 bases; unmatched junction nucleotides: 10. The CDR3 has 15 residues. Here the CDR3 reads CASRATGTRQDTQYF. CDR3 DNA sequence: TGTGCCAGCAGGGCTACCGGGACTAGGCAAGATACGCAGTATTTT.

V gene TRBV6-6 combines with J gene TRBJ2-1; tentatively, D is TRBD2 (6 bases). This CDR3 region has 15 residues. Germline V CDR1 and CDR2: MNHNY, SVGAGI (reference sequence). V was cut by 7 bases and J by 4 bases, with 17 bases left in between. The CDR3 nucleotides read TGTGCCAGCATTCCGTGGCCTGGGGGGTACAATGAGCAGTTCTTC. It codes for CASIPWPGGYNEQFF.

This clone was recorded a few times. The chain employs TRBV18 and TRBJ1-1; 8 nucleotides line up with TRBD1. The CDR3 runs to 14 residues. CDR1 and CDR2 (germline): KGHSH, LQKENI. The ends lost 2 bases at V and 5 bases at J; junction bases unmatched: 4. CDR3 region: CASSPFQGATEAFF. DNA of the CDR3: TGTGCCAGCTCACCATTCCAGGGGGCAACTGAAGCTTTCTTT.

The V call is TRBV30, the J call TRBJ2-3, with D unclear. CDR3 length: 13 amino acids. Germline V gene sequence: CDR1 GTSNPN, CDR2 SVGIG (reference sequence). Written as DNA, the CDR3 is TGTGCTTTACTTCCCGACTCGACAGATACGCAGTATTTT. The encoded protein is CALLPDSTDTQYF.

The chain recombines TRBV27 with TRBJ1-5, with a tentative D call TRBD1 (6 bases). This CDR3 region has 15 residues. The V end lost 1 base, the J end lost 6 bases, and 13 bases lay between the germline ends. Germline V gene lookup returns CDR1 MNHEY and CDR2 SMNVEV (reference sequence). CDR3 amino acids: CASSLLGRGGQPQHF. As DNA, the CDR3 is TGTGCCAGCAGTTTATTGGGCAGGGGCGGTCAGCCCCAGCATTTT.

The chain combines TRBV29-1 with TRBJ1-3; TRBD1 aligns across 7 bases. Germline V gene data show CDR1 as SQVTM and CDR2 as ANQGSEA. This CDR3 contains 12 residues. V dropped 6 bases and J dropped 2; count of bases not matched to a gene: 1. The CDR3 sequence: CSVDRAGNTIYF. CDR3 coding DNA: TGCAGCGTAGACAGGGCTGGAAACACCATATATTTT.

The chain recombines TRBV27 with TRBJ2-7; possible D gene TRBD1, 5 bases. The CDR3 is 14 amino acids. The germline V and J ends were trimmed by 5 bases and 2 bases, with 13 bases remaining between them. Looked up from germline, CDR1 is MNHEY and CDR2 is SMNVEV (reference sequence). This CDR3 reads CASSRVDRPYEQYV. Here the CDR3 DNA reads TGTGCCAGCAGTCGAGTAGACAGACCCTACGAGCAGTACGTC.